Below, 20 T cell receptor beta chains from the same sample are listed, as sequenced in a study of blood T cell repertoires in COVID-19. Profiling relied on immunoSEQ multiplex PCR, and the TCRdb table lists in-frame clones only, not all of them. The sample includes about 330,000 clones, 70% to 90% of them seen just once. Sequencing was carried out using PBMCs or T cells enriched from blood (not recorded which). The receptor set was obtained from a woman in her thirties who had recovered from COVID-19.

The J gene is TRBJ1-2, the V gene TRBV15; a weak D match, TRBD1 (5 bases). CDR1 and CDR2 from the germline V gene are LNHNV and YYDKDF (reference sequence). This CDR3 spans 14 amino acids. V was clipped by 0 bases and J by 8 bases, with 13 bases between them. This CDR3 reads CATSRDWGDWGYTF. The CDR3 DNA sequence: TGTGCCACCAGCAGAGATTGGGGGGACTGGGGCTACACCTTC.

The J gene is TRBJ2-5, the V gene TRBV6-5; 7 bases agree with TRBD2. Germline CDR1 reads MNHEY; CDR2 reads SVGAGI. V gave up 3 bases and J gave up 7 bases; unmatched junction bases: 5. CDR3 length: 13 residues. The CDR3 here is CASSYRGEGTQYF. The CDR3 region has the DNA TGTGCCAGCAGTTATAGAGGGGAGGGGACCCAGTACTTC.

The chain uses TRBV3-1 (or the pseudogene TRBV3-2) and TRBJ2-3, with 10 bases lining up with TRBD2. The V segment lost 5 bases and the J segment 0 bases; nucleotides outside the gene matches: 2. The CDR3 extends over 15 amino acids. CDR1 and CDR2 from the germline V gene are LGHDT and YNNKEL (reference sequence). Written as DNA, the CDR3 is TGTGCCAGCAGCGAGACTAGCGGGAGCACAGATACGCAGTATTTT. Translation: CASSETSGSTDTQYF.

The chain has TRBV7-9 and TRBJ1-3; no clear D. Germline-derived CDR1 and CDR2 are SEHNR and FQNEAQ (reference sequence). V was cut by 5 bases and J by 2 bases, with 16 bases left in between. The CDR3 extends over 16 amino acids. CDR3 amino acids: CASSIGGMVPGNTIYF. The DNA for the CDR3 is TGTGCCAGCAGCATAGGAGGAATGGTCCCTGGAAACACCATATATTTT.

This sequence joins TRBV9 and TRBJ2-5; 9 bases map to TRBD2. This CDR3 is built from 16 residues. Germline-derived CDR1 and CDR2 are SGDLS and YYNGEE. Losses at the gene ends were 0 bases for V and 6 bases for J; bases not matched to a gene: 9. This CDR3 reads CASSVATSGPGKTQYF. The DNA for the CDR3 is TGTGCCAGCAGCGTAGCAACTAGCGGGCCAGGGAAGACCCAGTACTTC.

The rearrangement links TRBV7-6 to TRBJ1-1; TRBD1 might be the D (6 bases). Trimming left V 0 bases short and J 6 bases short, with 14 bases between. The CDR3 totals 15 residues. The germline V gene has CDR1 SGHVS and CDR2 FNYEAQ. This chain's CDR3 is CASSLAEGEGAEAFF. CDR3 nucleotide sequence: TGTGCCAGCAGCTTAGCTGAGGGGGAGGGGGCTGAAGCTTTCTTT.

This rearrangement joins TRBV18 to TRBJ1-3, with 11 bases that match TRBD1. V shed 5 bases and J 2 bases; nucleotides not matched to a gene: 2. The germline CDR1 and CDR2 sequences are KGHSH and LQKENI. This CDR3 spans 15 amino acids. The chain's CDR3 is CASSTDRGPGNTIYF. CDR3 nucleotide sequence: TGTGCCAGCTCAACGGACAGGGGGCCTGGAAACACCATATATTTT.

The V call is TRBV6-2 or TRBV6-3, the J call TRBJ1-1; a weak D match, TRBD1 (5 bases). Trimming took 5 bases from V and 4 from J, leaving 17 bases between them. CDR1 MNHEY and CDR2 SVGEGT come from the germline V gene. This CDR3 spans 15 amino acids. CDR3: CASSTGGGYGTEAFF. CDR3 nucleotides: TGTGCCAGCAGTACGGGGGGAGGTTATGGCACTGAAGCTTTCTTT.

The chain links TRBV7-2 to TRBJ2-1; 7 bases are shared with TRBD2. There are 15 residues in the CDR3. Trimming cost V 3 bases and J 5 bases; bases outside gene matches: 7. Germline V CDR1 and CDR2: SGHTA, FQGNSA. The DNA for the CDR3 is TGTGCCAGCAGCTTTGGCGGGGGAAGTCACAATGAGCAGTTCTTC. Translating gives CASSFGGGSHNEQFF.

The chain's CDR3 is CASSSRGGGGEAFF. CDR3 nucleotides: TGTGCCAGCAGTTCCAGAGGAGGAGGAGGTGAAGCTTTCTTT. The rearrangement links TRBV14 to TRBJ1-1; D is unclear. V lost 6 bases to trimming and J lost 7 bases, with 18 bases between them. The CDR3 length is 14 residues. Germline CDR1 SGHDN, CDR2 FVKESK.

V is TRBV18 and J is TRBJ1-2, with TRBD1 matching 8 bases. The germline V gene encodes CDR1 KGHSH and CDR2 LQKENI. This CDR3 is built from 14 residues. V was clipped by 4 bases and J by 8 bases; unmatched bases: 9. CDR3 amino acids: CASSQTGALGGYTF. The DNA of the CDR3 is TGTGCCAGCTCACAGACAGGGGCCTTAGGAGGCTACACCTTC. Full variable domain (outside the CDR3, taken from reference TRBV18 and TRBJ1-2): NAGVMQNPRHLVRRRGQEARLRCSPMKGHSHVYWYRQLPEEGLKFMVYLQKENIIDESGMPKERFSAEFPKEGPSILRIQQVVRGDSAAYFCASSQTGALGGYTFGSGTRLTVV.

The rearrangement joins TRBV7-8 to TRBJ2-5, with TRBD2 matching over 8 bases. Looked up from germline, CDR1 is SGHVS and CDR2 is FQNEAQ. CDR3 length equals 14 residues. With 5 bases clipped from V and 4 bases from J, the junction kept 6 bases outside the gene matches. The CDR3 DNA sequence: TGTGCCAGCAGCCGAGGACTAGCAGGAGAGACCCAGTACTTC. This gives the protein CASSRGLAGETQYF. The full variable domain, in which reference TRBV7-8 and TRBJ2-5 provide the parts outside the CDR3, is GAGVSQSPRYKVAKRGQDVALRCDPISGHVSLFWYQQALGQGPEFLTYFQNEAQLDKSGLPSDRFFAERPEGSVSTLKIQRTQQEDSAVYLCASSRGLAGETQYFGPGTRLLVL.

A note on this clone: Additional DNA sequences in this sample encode the identical CDR3. The chain links TRBV28 to TRBJ1-6; tentatively, D is TRBD1 (6 bases). CDR3 size: 14 residues. With 6 bases removed from V and 6 bases from J, the gap between germline ends came to 12 bases. Germline V gives CDR1 MDHEN, CDR2 SYDVKM. This CDR3 reads CASSLDRANSPLHF. The CDR3, as DNA: TGTGCCAGCAGCTTGGACAGAGCTAATTCACCCCTCCACTTT. Using reference TRBV28 and TRBJ1-6 for the parts outside the CDR3, the full variable domain is DVKVTQSSRYLVKRTGEKVFLECVQDMDHENMFWYRQDPGLGLRLIYFSYDVKMKEKGDIPEGYSVSREKKERFSLILESASTNQTSMYLCASSLDRANSPLHFGNGTRLTVT.

This clone was detected only a few times. The rearrangement joins TRBV28 to TRBJ1-6; no clear D. Germline lookup yields CDR1 MDHEN and CDR2 SYDVKM. V was cut by 3 bases and J by 7 bases, with 13 bases left in between. The CDR3 is 15 residues long. The DNA for the CDR3 is TGTGCCAGCAGTTTGACCTCAGAGAGGAATTCACCCCTCCACTTT. Protein sequence: CASSLTSERNSPLHF.

This sequence joins TRBV7-8 and TRBJ2-7; 7 nucleotides match TRBD1. The CDR3 sequence is 13 residues long. Trimming at V came to 5 bases and at J to 6 bases, leaving 7 bases not matched to a gene. Germline CDR1 is SGHVS and CDR2 is FQNEAQ. CDR3 protein: CASSLRQGVEQYF. CDR3 DNA: TGTGCCAGCAGCCTGCGACAGGGTGTCGAGCAGTACTTC. The entire variable domain, with the rest obtained from reference TRBV7-8 and TRBJ2-7, is as follows: GAGVSQSPRYKVAKRGQDVALRCDPISGHVSLFWYQQALGQGPEFLTYFQNEAQLDKSGLPSDRFFAERPEGSVSTLKIQRTQQEDSAVYLCASSLRQGVEQYFGPGTRLTVT.

The chain employs TRBV5-1 and TRBJ2-3; D possibly corresponds to TRBD2 (6 bases). Trimming stripped 0 bases from V and 0 bases from J, with 11 bases between. This CDR3 region has 16 residues. Germline assignment: CDR1 SGHRS and CDR2 YFSETQ. CDR3 amino acids: CASSLGVAVSTDTQYF. In nucleotides, the CDR3 is TGCGCCAGCAGCTTGGGGGTAGCGGTTAGCACAGATACGCAGTATTTT.

This clone was seen a few times. This chain links TRBV4-1 with TRBJ2-7, with D possibly TRBD1 on 6 matching bases. The CDR3 totals 13 residues. Trimming took 4 bases from V and 5 from J, leaving 12 bases between them. Per the germline V gene, CDR1 is MGHRA and CDR2 is YSYEKL. The CDR3 reads CASSPRGTNEQYF. CDR3 nucleotides: TGCGCCAGCAGCCCTAGGGGGACAAACGAGCAGTACTTC.

The CDR3 DNA is TGCAGTGCTAGTTGGGGGGGGAGCACAGATACGCAGTATTTT. Translating it yields CSASWGGSTDTQYF. The J gene is TRBJ2-3, the V gene TRBV20-1; 7 nucleotides align to TRBD2. The CDR3 has 14 residues. Germline lookup yields CDR1 DFQATT and CDR2 SNEGSKA (reference sequence). V was pared by 3 bases and J by 0 bases, with 3 bases of the junction left unmatched.

This chain connects TRBV28 to TRBJ1-5; D perhaps matches TRBD1 (5 bases). The CDR3 spans 15 residues. Looked up from germline, CDR1 is MDHEN and CDR2 is SYDVKM. V shed 10 bases and J shed 2 bases, with 18 bases lying between them. In DNA form, the CDR3 reads TGTGCCACCCAAGCGGGGGGAGGTGGCAATCAGCCCCAGCATTTT. It specifies CATQAGGGGNQPQHF.

The chain couples TRBV5-4 to TRBJ2-3, with 12 bases fitting TRBD2. J lost 0 bases, V lost 4 bases, and 6 bases had no gene match. CDR1 and CDR2 from the germline V gene are SGHNT and YYREEE (reference sequence). CDR3 length: 17 residues. CDR3: CASSQGLAGLSTDTQYF. The DNA for the CDR3 is TGTGCCAGCAGCCAAGGACTAGCGGGGCTTAGCACAGATACGCAGTATTTT.